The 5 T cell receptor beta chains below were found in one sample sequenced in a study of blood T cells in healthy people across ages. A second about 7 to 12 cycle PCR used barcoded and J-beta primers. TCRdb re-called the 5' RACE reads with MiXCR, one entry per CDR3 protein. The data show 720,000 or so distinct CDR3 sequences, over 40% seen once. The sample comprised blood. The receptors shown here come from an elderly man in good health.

The CDR3 region has the DNA TGTGCCTGGATGGGGGCGGCCGATACGCAGTATTTT. It specifies CAWMGAADTQYF. V gene TRBV30 combines with J gene TRBJ2-3; D might be TRBD1 (6 bases). The germline gives CDR1 GTSNPN, CDR2 SVGIG (reference sequence). The CDR3 sequence is 12 residues long. With 4 bases removed from V and 6 bases from J, the gap between germline ends came to 11 bases.

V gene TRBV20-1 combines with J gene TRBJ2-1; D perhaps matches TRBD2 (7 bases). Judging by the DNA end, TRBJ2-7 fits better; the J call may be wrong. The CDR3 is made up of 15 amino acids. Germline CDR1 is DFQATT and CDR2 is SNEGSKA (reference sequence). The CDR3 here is CSARDSGGWLDEQYF. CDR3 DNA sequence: TGCAGTGCTAGAGATTCGGGGGGCTGGCTGGATGAGCAGTACTTC.

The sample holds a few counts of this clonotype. CDR3 loop: CASSPVGSSNEKLFF. The DNA of the CDR3 is TGTGCCAGCTCACCGGTTGGGTCCAGTAATGAAAAACTGTTTTTT. The chain links TRBV18 to TRBJ1-4, with D unresolved. The ends were cut back, 3 bases at V and 4 bases at J, with 12 bases in the middle. Germline CDR1 KGHSH, CDR2 LQKENI. The CDR3 loop spans 15 amino acids. Combining the CDR3 with reference TRBV18 and TRBJ1-4 gives the whole variable domain NAGVMQNPRHLVRRRGQEARLRCSPMKGHSHVYWYRQLPEEGLKFMVYLQKENIIDESGMPKERFSAEFPKEGPSILRIQQVVRGDSAAYFCASSPVGSSNEKLFFGSGTQLSVL.

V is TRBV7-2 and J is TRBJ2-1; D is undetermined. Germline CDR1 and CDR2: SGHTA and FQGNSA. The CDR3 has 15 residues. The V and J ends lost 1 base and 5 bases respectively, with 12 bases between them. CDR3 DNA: TGTGCCAGCAGCTTAGGCTCTATGGGGAACAATGAGCAGTTCTTC. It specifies CASSLGSMGNNEQFF.

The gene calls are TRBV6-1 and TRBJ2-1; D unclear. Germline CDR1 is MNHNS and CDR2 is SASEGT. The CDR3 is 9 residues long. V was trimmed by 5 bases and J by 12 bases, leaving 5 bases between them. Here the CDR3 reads CASSHPQFF. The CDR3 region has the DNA TGTGCCAGCAGTCACCCGCAGTTCTTC.